The entry below gives a single T cell receptor (beta chain) sequence along with its context. As yet, its antigen is unknown. This entry is derived from a study of Graves' ophthalmopathy and Graves' hyperthyroidism. Study-wide results and limits: Sensitivity reached 85% to 90% and specificity 81.08% for a 13-signature model separating ophthalmopathy from stable hyperthyroidism.

Clinical symptoms, serum thyroxine, TRAb, thyroid ultrasound and orbital computed tomography determined diagnosis. Amplification of TCR beta CDR3 regions used RNA transcripts. The first-round RT-PCR employed HTBI primers together with the Qiagen OneStep RT-PCR kit. A multiplex PCR was then performed as the second round. TCRdb processed the multiplex PCR reads anew with MiXCR; each CDR3 protein has one entry. The table includes about 480,000 distinct CDR3 sequences, approximately 15% detected once. The V gene end was trimmed by 2 bases and the J gene end by 2 bases; junction bases not matched to a gene: 8. The CDR3 totals 17 residues.

The TCR sequence derives from a woman in her twenties or thirties with Graves' ophthalmopathy. Sequenced sample: blood. The chain has TRBV12-3 or TRBV12-4 and TRBJ2-4; 8 nucleotides match TRBD1. CDR3 in DNA: TGTGCCAGCAGTTTAAAAAGGACAGGGAATCCCAAAAACATTCAGTACTTC. Its protein product is CASSLKRTGNPKNIQYF.